A selection of T cell receptor beta chains follows, all from one sample in a study of blood T cell repertoires in COVID-19. The table came from immunoSEQ multiplex PCR; TCRdb's copy has only in-frame clones and leaves some out. The table has around 87,000 clones, about 80% seen once. Sequenced sample: peripheral blood. The receptors were gathered from a human donor in a cohort sampled during active COVID-19. The CDR3 runs from the conserved cysteine through the conserved F or W. The D gene is left open where the match is weak. Clone size is not always given. Where it is, it says once, few, many or a class for expanded clones.

J gene | clone size | V gene | D gene | CDR3 DNA | CDR3 protein
TRBJ2-7 | . | TRBV7-9 | . | TGTGCCAGCAGCTGGGCCAGGGGCGAGCAGTACTTC | CASSWARGEQYF
TRBJ1-1 | . | TRBV11-1 | . | TGTGCCAGCAGCCTCCTGGACAGGAACACTGAAGCTTTCTTT | CASSLLDRNTEAFF
TRBJ2-2 | . | TRBV19 | . | TGTGCCAGTAGGGCCTTGACGAACACCGGGGAGCTGTTTTTT | CASRALTNTGELFF
TRBJ1-1 | few | TRBV7-9 | TRBD1 | TGTGCCAGCAACCGGGACAGGGTGACTGAAGCTTTCTTT | CASNRDRVTEAFF
TRBJ1-6 | . | TRBV28 | TRBD1 | TGTGCCAGCAGTCCCGGACAGGGAAGTTCACCCCTCCACTTT | CASSPGQGSSPLHF
TRBJ1-1 | few | TRBV6-5 | . | TGTGCCAGCAGTTATGTAGGGGTCCCTGAAGCTTTCTTT | CASSYVGVPEAFF
TRBJ1-1 | . | TRBV5-6 | . | TGTGCCAGCAGTTCTGACGGGTACACTGAAGCTTTCTTT | CASSSDGYTEAFF
TRBJ2-5 | . | TRBV2 | . | TGTGCCAGCAGCGAAGGGGACTTGAACCAAGAGACCCAGTACTTC | CASSEGDLNQETQYF
TRBJ2-3 | . | TRBV18 | TRBD1 | TGTGCCAGCTCACTCGGGACAGGGATTTACTCAGATACGCAGTATTTT | CASSLGTGIYSDTQYF
TRBJ2-7 | . | TRBV3-1/TRBV3-2 | TRBD2 | TGTGCCAGCAGCCCAACCGGGACTAGCCTCCGTGAGCAGTACTTC | CASSPTGTSLREQYF
TRBJ1-5 | . | TRBV12-3/TRBV12-4 | . | TGTGCCAGCAGTCCCTATAGCAATCAGCCCCAGCATTTT | CASSPYSNQPQHF
TRBJ2-1 | . | TRBV18 | TRBD2 | TGTGCCAGCTCACCCCAGGGACTAGACAAGAATGAGCAGTTCTTC | CASSPQGLDKNEQFF
TRBJ2-3 | . | TRBV28 | . | TGTGCCACCCGTGACCCAGGGGCCGGGGATACGCAGTATTTT | CATRDPGAGDTQYF
TRBJ2-1 | . | TRBV2 | TRBD1 | TGTGCCAGCAGGGGACAGGTTGGAGGCAATGAGCAGTTCTTC | CASRGQVGGNEQFF
TRBJ2-7 | . | TRBV2 | . | TGTGCCAGCAGTGAAGCGCGGTTAAACGAGCAGTACTTC | CASSEARLNEQYF
TRBJ2-2 | . | TRBV28 | . | TGTGCCAGCAGTTTATACAATGCGAACACCGGGGAGCTGTTTTTT | CASSLYNANTGELFF
TRBJ2-3 | many | TRBV7-9 | TRBD1 | TGTGCCAGTGAAACGGGACAGGGAATCACAGATACGCAGTATTTT | CASETGQGITDTQYF
TRBJ2-7 | . | TRBV6-1 | TRBD1 | TGTGCCAGCAGTGAAGGGGAAGACAGGGGTCCGCAGTACTTC | CASSEGEDRGPQYF
TRBJ1-2 | . | TRBV28 | . | TGTGCCAGCAGTCCCGCGAGGGGGAACTATGGCTACACCTTC | CASSPARGNYGYTF
TRBJ1-6 | . | TRBV28 | TRBD1 | TGTGCCAGCAGTTCCACTGACAGGGTGCGTTCACCCCTCCACTTT | CASSSTDRVRSPLHF
TRBJ2-7 | few | TRBV5-1 | . | TGCGCCAGCAGCTTGGGGTCCACAGGGACAAACGAGCAGTACTTC | CASSLGSTGTNEQYF
TRBJ1-2 | . | TRBV5-1 | . | TGCGCCAGCAGCTTAGGGGACACCGGCTACACCTTC | CASSLGDTGYTF
TRBJ2-1 | . | TRBV6-6 | TRBD1 | TGTGCCACCCGGACAGGGGGACACAATGAGCAGTTCTTC | CATRTGGHNEQFF
TRBJ1-2 | . | TRBV19 | TRBD1 | TGTGCCAGTATGGGAGTGGACAGGGGCCTCCTGGGGTATGGCTACACCTTC | CASMGVDRGLLGYGYTF
TRBJ2-7 | few | TRBV11-1 | . | TGTGCCAGCAGCTTAGCTCAGGGGAATAACTACGAGCAGTACTTC | CASSLAQGNNYEQYF
TRBJ2-5 | . | TRBV7-2 | . | TGTGCCAGCAGCTTAGAGGAGCGGGAGACCCAGTACTTC | CASSLEERETQYF
TRBJ1-1 | once | TRBV5-8 | TRBD1 | TGTGCCAGCAACAAACGCCGGACAGGGTGGTGGAGCGAAGCTTTCTTT | CASNKRRTGWWSEAFF
TRBJ1-2 | . | TRBV19 | . | TGTGCCAGTACCGATGGAGGGTTTAACTATGGCTACACCTTC | CASTDGGFNYGYTF
TRBJ2-3 | . | TRBV5-4 | TRBD2 | TGTGCCAGCAGCCCGGGGGGTTACACAGATACGCAGTATTTT | CASSPGGYTDTQYF
TRBJ1-6 | . | TRBV6-1 | . | TGTGCCAGCAGTGAAGCAACGGAGAAGTCACCCCTCCACTTT | CASSEATEKSPLHF
TRBJ1-1 | . | TRBV2 | TRBD1 | TGTGCCAGCAGAGGGACAGGGGTAGGTACTGAAGCTTTCTTT | CASRGTGVGTEAFF
TRBJ2-7 | . | TRBV19 | TRBD1 | TGTGCCAGTAGTATGACTGCAGGGGGCTACGAGCAGTACTTC | CASSMTAGGYEQYF
TRBJ2-1 | once | TRBV7-8 | TRBD2 | TGTGCCAGCAGCTTAGCTGGGCTAGCGGGTTACAATGAGCAGTTCTTC | CASSLAGLAGYNEQFF
TRBJ1-4 | . | TRBV19 | . | TGTGCCAGTAGCGGTGGCGTCGGAGGGAACCTTAATGAAAAACTGTTTTTT | CASSGGVGGNLNEKLFF
TRBJ2-2 | . | TRBV7-9 | . | TGTGCCAGCAGCTTACAGGACACCGGGGAGCTGTTTTTT | CASSLQDTGELFF
TRBJ1-3 | . | TRBV28 | . | TGTGCCAGCGGTGAACAGCACTCTGGAAACACCATATATTTT | CASGEQHSGNTIYF
TRBJ2-6 | . | TRBV9 | . | TGTGCCAGCAGCGTAAGGGGAACTGGGGCCAACGTCCTGACTTTC | CASSVRGTGANVLTF
TRBJ1-5 | . | TRBV18 | TRBD1 | TGTGCCAGCTCATCCGGGACAGGCGGCAATCAGCCCCAGCATTTT | CASSSGTGGNQPQHF
TRBJ2-5 | . | TRBV28 | . | TGTGCCAGCAGTGGGACTCAAAAGACCCAGTACTTC | CASSGTQKTQYF
TRBJ1-1 | . | TRBV28 | TRBD1 | TGTGCCAGCAGCCAACCGGACAGGGTGTCCGCTTTCTTT | CASSQPDRVSAFF
TRBJ2-2 | . | TRBV24-1 | TRBD2 | TGTGCCACCAGGGATGGGAGGGTCGCCGGGGAGCTGTTTTTT | CATRDGRVAGELFF
TRBJ2-3 | . | TRBV5-1 | TRBD1 | TGCGCCAGCAGCAAAGTCCCGGGACAGGGGAGTACCAGCACAGATACGCAGTATTTT | CASSKVPGQGSTSTDTQYF
TRBJ1-1 | few | TRBV5-1 | TRBD1 | TGCGCCAGCAGCCCAGGACAGGGGGCGATCAGCACTGAAGCTTTCTTT | CASSPGQGAISTEAFF
TRBJ1-2 | . | TRBV28 | TRBD1 | TGTGCCAGCACCCCAGGGGGGACTAACTATGGCTACACCTTC | CASTPGGTNYGYTF
TRBJ1-5 | once | TRBV19 | TRBD1 | TGTGCCAGTAGTCCCGGAAGGACAGGGGGCTCTAATCAGCCCCAGCATTTT | CASSPGRTGGSNQPQHF
TRBJ2-1 | . | TRBV5-1 | . | TGCGCCAGCAGCTTGGGGAGCGGGCCTAGGGATGAGCAGTTCTTC | CASSLGSGPRDEQFF
TRBJ1-5 | . | TRBV6-6 | . | TGTGCCAGCAGCGAATTAGGGGGGGGTAATCAGCCCCAGCATTTT | CASSELGGGNQPQHF
TRBJ2-1 | . | TRBV2 | . | TGTGCCAGCACCTCCGGGACTTCGGATGAGCAGTTCTTC | CASTSGTSDEQFF
TRBJ2-6 | . | TRBV7-3 | TRBD1 | TGTGCCAGCAGCTTAACCGTCGGGACAGGGCAGTCTGGGGCCAACGTCCTGACTTTC | CASSLTVGTGQSGANVLTF
TRBJ2-6 | few | TRBV5-4 | . | TGTGCCAGCACACAGGACTCTGGGGCCAACGTCCTGACTTTC | CASTQDSGANVLTF
TRBJ1-5 | . | TRBV15 | . | TGTGCCACCAGCAGAGGTACGGACATCAGCAATCAGCCCCAGCATTTT | CATSRGTDISNQPQHF
TRBJ1-6 | . | TRBV28 | TRBD1 | TGTGCCAGCAGCCGGACAGGGAATTCACCCCTCCACTTT | CASSRTGNSPLHF
TRBJ1-3 | . | TRBV3-1/TRBV3-2 | . | TGTGCCAGCAGCCAAGGGGGGCTTGGTGGAAACACCATATATTTT | CASSQGGLGGNTIYF
TRBJ1-4 | . | TRBV18 | . | TGTGCCAGCTCACATCAAGCGGACTCAACTAATGAAAAACTGTTTTTT | CASSHQADSTNEKLFF
TRBJ2-7 | . | TRBV6-5 | . | TGTGCCAGCAGTAGTTCGGTCCACGAGCAGTACTTC | CASSSSVHEQYF
TRBJ2-4 | . | TRBV2 | . | TGTGCCAGCACCAAGGGGGAGACGATTGGGAATCAGTACTTC | CASTKGETIGNQYF
TRBJ1-6 | . | TRBV19 | TRBD1 | TGTGCCAGTGGGGACAGGGTGGATTCACCCCTCCACTTT | CASGDRVDSPLHF
TRBJ2-1 | . | TRBV10-1 | TRBD2 | TGCGCCAGCAGTGATCCGGGACTAAATTACAATGAGCAGTTCTTC | CASSDPGLNYNEQFF
TRBJ1-6 | . | TRBV28 | TRBD1 | TGTGCCAGCCTAGGACAGGGGGCTGGGGCCCTCCACTTT | CASLGQGAGALHF